This T cell receptor (beta chain) stems from a study of T-cell memory formation after mild COVID-19. General study results and limits: A subset of responding clones appeared in pre-infection memory, suggesting cross-reactive memory joined.

This clonotype was counted between two and nine times. Antigen unknown. A single record per CDR3 protein comes from TCRdb applying MiXCR to the 5' RACE reads. The repertoire holds 100,000 to 140,000 distinct CDR3 sequences, with roughly an eighth as singletons. The CDR3 is 15 residues long. The germline gives CDR1 MRHNA, CDR2 SNTAGT. V dropped 6 bases and J dropped 0 bases, with 13 bases sitting between them. Input material: PBMCs or a T cell subset sorted from them (not recorded which). This receptor was obtained from a man between 18 and 35 years old who had mild COVID-19 (a few samples of this study predate the infection). Cell type and time point are not known. V and J are TRBV6-4 and TRBJ2-3, with a weak D call TRBD2 (6 bases). CDR3 region: CASSVSGISTDTQYF. For the CDR3, the DNA is TGTGCCAGCAGCGTTAGCGGCATCAGCACAGATACGCAGTATTTT.